This TCR beta chain was captured in a study of T cell responses to AZD1222 COVID-19 vaccine. Study-level points and caveats: The donors showed a predominance of white British ancestry and of females, with possible underestimation of clonal diversity. Breadth and depth of Spike-specific TCRs rose after two AZD1222 doses. Across the whole spike, CD4 TCRs peaked at regions 160-218 and 743-854.

The assay was immunoSEQ multiplex PCR, and TCRdb's table has in-frame clones only and misses some. Of about 85,000 clones in the sample, around 90% were seen once. As concerns this clone: The antigen is undetermined.

Germline-derived CDR1 and CDR2 are MNHEY and SVGAGI. This CDR3 is 12 amino acids long. Deletions cut 7 bases from V and 4 bases from J, with 9 bases between. Here the sequenced sample was peripheral blood, taken on day 0 of MenACWY control vaccination. The receptor was isolated from an adult in good health. The chain couples TRBV6-5 to TRBJ2-3; no firm D call. CDR3 sequence: CASTGFSDTQYF. The DNA for the CDR3 is TGTGCCAGCACCGGTTTCTCAGATACGCAGTATTTT.